Presented here are 9 T cell receptor beta chains from one specimen sequenced in a study of T cell therapy after organ transplantation. No antigen is known for these receptors. The protocol was immunoSEQ multiplex PCR, while the TCRdb copy is restricted to in-frame clones and leaves out a portion. Here the sample spans 15,000 to 20,000 clones, around 81% being singletons. Time point described: 4-8 weeks after completion of therapy. The material sequenced was CD8+ T cells from blood, taken after autologous CMV-specific T cell therapy. These receptors were collected from a human patient who had received a solid organ transplant and had CMV disease. Some T cells may originate from the graft donor.

The chain carries TRBV5-4 and TRBJ2-3, with TRBD2 matching over 8 bases. The ends lost 2 bases at V and 4 bases at J; junction bases unmatched: 6. CDR1 SGHNT and CDR2 YYREEE come from the germline V gene (reference sequence). This CDR3 has 15 amino acids. The CDR3 sequence is CASSFSGGAPDTQYF. CDR3 coding DNA: TGTGCCAGCAGCTTTTCCGGGGGGGCCCCAGATACGCAGTATTTT.

Only one count was recorded for this clone. The chain recombines TRBV7-9 with TRBJ2-3; D is ambiguous. The CDR3 contains 13 residues. Germline assignment: CDR1 SEHNR and CDR2 FQNEAQ (reference sequence). The V end was cut by 5 bases, the J end by 2 bases, with 8 bases between. CDR3 in amino acids: CASSQDPTDTQYF. CDR3 DNA: TGTGCCAGCAGCCAAGACCCCACAGATACGCAGTATTTT.

The chain carries TRBV7-6 and TRBJ1-1; 7 nucleotides align to TRBD1. CDR3 length: 15 residues. The J segment lost 0 bases and the V segment lost 6 bases, leaving 7 bases of the junction unmatched. Looked up from germline, CDR1 is SGHVS and CDR2 is FNYEAQ. CDR3 protein: CASSTGTDMNTEAFF. The CDR3 region has the DNA TGTGCCAGCAGTACAGGGACAGACATGAACACTGAAGCTTTCTTT.

The rearrangement uses TRBV5-1 and TRBJ2-2; 7 bases match TRBD2. Germline V lookup: CDR1 SGHRS, CDR2 YFSETQ. The length of the CDR3 is 15 residues. J gave up 2 bases and V 5 bases, and 6 bases lay outside the gene matches. CDR3 protein: CASRSGTTNTGELFF. The CDR3 nucleotides are TGCGCCAGCAGATCCGGGACTACCAACACCGGGGAGCTGTTTTTT.

This chain joins TRBV27 and TRBJ2-6, with D possibly TRBD1 on 5 matching bases. This CDR3 spans 15 amino acids. Germline values: CDR1 MNHEY, CDR2 SMNVEV (reference sequence). Trimming shortened V by 5 bases and J by 2 bases, and 10 bases separated the two germline ends. CDR3 loop: CASSPRVPGANVLTF. CDR3 bases: TGTGCCAGCAGTCCCAGGGTACCTGGGGCCAACGTCCTGACTTTC.

V and J are TRBV6-6 and TRBJ1-2, with D hard to call. There are 13 residues in the CDR3. Trimming stripped 2 bases from V and 5 bases from J, with 9 bases between. The germline V gene has CDR1 MNHNY and CDR2 SVGAGI (reference sequence). CDR3 protein: CASSYEQNYGYTF. DNA of the CDR3: TGTGCCAGCAGTTACGAACAGAATTATGGCTACACCTTC.

This chain links TRBV6-4 with TRBJ1-1; D not resolved. The CDR3 consists of 13 residues. V lost 4 bases and J 1 base, leaving 7 bases between the germline ends. Germline values: CDR1 MRHNA, CDR2 SNTAGT. Written as DNA, the CDR3 is TGTGCCAGCAGTGTTGGGGAGAACACTGAAGCTTTCTTT. This codes for CASSVGENTEAFF.

The rearrangement uses TRBV11-2 and TRBJ2-1, with unresolved D. The V gene's germline CDR1 is SGHAT and CDR2 FQNNGV. Trimming pared 4 bases from V and 3 bases from J, leaving 10 bases between. The CDR3 sequence is 14 residues long. The CDR3 DNA sequence: TGTGCCAGCAGCTCCTGGGCTTACTACAATGAGCAGTTCTTC. This translates into CASSSWAYYNEQFF.

V gene TRBV9 combines with J gene TRBJ2-1, with D hard to call. This CDR3 has 14 amino acids. Trimming pared 0 bases from V and 2 bases from J, leaving 6 bases between. Per the germline V gene, CDR1 is SGDLS and CDR2 is YYNGEE. The CDR3 DNA is TGTGCCAGCAGCGTAGGAGAACCCTACAATGAGCAGTTCTTC. It is translated as CASSVGEPYNEQFF.